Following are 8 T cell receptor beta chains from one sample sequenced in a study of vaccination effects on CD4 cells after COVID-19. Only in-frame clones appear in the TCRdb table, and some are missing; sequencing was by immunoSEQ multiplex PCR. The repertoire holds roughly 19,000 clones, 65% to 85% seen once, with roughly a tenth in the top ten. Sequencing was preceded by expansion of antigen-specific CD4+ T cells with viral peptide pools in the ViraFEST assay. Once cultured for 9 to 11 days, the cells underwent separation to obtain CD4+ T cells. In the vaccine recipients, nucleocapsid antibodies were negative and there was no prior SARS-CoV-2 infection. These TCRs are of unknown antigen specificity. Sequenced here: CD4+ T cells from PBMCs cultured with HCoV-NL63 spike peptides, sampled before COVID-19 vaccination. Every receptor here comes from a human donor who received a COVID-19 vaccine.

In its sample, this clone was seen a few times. The CDR3, as DNA: TGTGCCAGCAGTTGGGGGGAGGGCAGAATGAGCACTGAAGCTTTCTTT. This translates into CASSWGEGRMSTEAFF. This chain joins TRBV9 and TRBJ1-1; D perhaps matches TRBD1 (5 bases). V lost 5 bases, J lost 4 bases, and 21 bases lay in between. Germline values: CDR1 SGDLS, CDR2 YYNGEE. This CDR3 contains 16 residues. The full variable domain, with the rest looked up from reference TRBV9 and TRBJ1-1, is DSGVTQTPKHLITATGQRVTLRCSPRSGDLSVYWYQQSLDQGLQFLIQYYNGEERAKGNILERFSAQQFPDLHSELNLSSLELGDSALYFCASSWGEGRMSTEAFFGQGTRLTVV.

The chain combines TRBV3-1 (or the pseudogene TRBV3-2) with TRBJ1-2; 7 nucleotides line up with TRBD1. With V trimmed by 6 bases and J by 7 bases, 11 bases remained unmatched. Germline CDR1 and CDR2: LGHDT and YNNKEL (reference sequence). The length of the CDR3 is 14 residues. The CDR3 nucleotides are TGTGCCAGCAGATTCACAGGGGATGGAGGTGGCTACACCTTC. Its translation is CASRFTGDGGGYTF.

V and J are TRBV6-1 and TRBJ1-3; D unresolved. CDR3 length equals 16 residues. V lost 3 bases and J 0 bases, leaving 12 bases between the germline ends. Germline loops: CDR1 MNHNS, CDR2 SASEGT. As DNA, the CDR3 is TGTGCCAGCAGTGAGATAGACTCGATCTCTGGAAACACCATATATTTT. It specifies CASSEIDSISGNTIYF.

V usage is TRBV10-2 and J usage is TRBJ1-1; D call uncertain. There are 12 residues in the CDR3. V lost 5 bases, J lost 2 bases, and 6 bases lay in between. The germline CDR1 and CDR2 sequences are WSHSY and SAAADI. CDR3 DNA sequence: TGCGCCAGCAGTTATCAAAACACTGAAGCTTTCTTT. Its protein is CASSYQNTEAFF.

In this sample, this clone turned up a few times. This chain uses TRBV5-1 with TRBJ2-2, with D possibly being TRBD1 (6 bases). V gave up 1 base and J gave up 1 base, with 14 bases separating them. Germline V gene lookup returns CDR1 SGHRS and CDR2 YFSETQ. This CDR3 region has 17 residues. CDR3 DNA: TGCGCCAGCAGCTTGTGGATGCAGGGGTTGAACACCGGGGAGCTGTTTTTT. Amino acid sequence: CASSLWMQGLNTGELFF. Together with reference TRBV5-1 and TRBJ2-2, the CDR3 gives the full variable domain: KAGVTQTPRYLIKTRGQQVTLSCSPISGHRSVSWYQQTPGQGLQFLFEYFSETQRNKGNFPGRFSGRQFSNSRSEMNVSTLELGDSALYLCASSLWMQGLNTGELFFGEGSRLTVL.

This chain's CDR3 is CASRPTSEATDTQYF. The CDR3 region has the DNA TGCGCCAGCAGACCGACTAGCGAGGCCACAGATACGCAGTATTTT. V usage is TRBV5-1 and J usage is TRBJ2-3; 8 nucleotides line up with TRBD2. Germline V lookup: CDR1 SGHRS, CDR2 YFSETQ. The CDR3 is made up of 15 amino acids. J gave up 2 bases and V 5 bases, and 7 bases lay outside the gene matches.

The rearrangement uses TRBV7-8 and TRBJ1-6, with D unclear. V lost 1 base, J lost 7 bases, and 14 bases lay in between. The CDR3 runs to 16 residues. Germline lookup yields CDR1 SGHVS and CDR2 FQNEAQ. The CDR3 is CASSLGTAGINSPLHF. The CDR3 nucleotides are TGTGCCAGCAGCTTAGGTACGGCAGGAATAAATTCACCCCTCCACTTT.

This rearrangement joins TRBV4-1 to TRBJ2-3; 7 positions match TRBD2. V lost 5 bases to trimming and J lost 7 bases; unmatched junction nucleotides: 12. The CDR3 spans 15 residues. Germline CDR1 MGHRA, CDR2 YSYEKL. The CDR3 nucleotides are TGCGCCAGCAGCGAAAGCGGACTAGATCGAAATACGCAGTATTTT. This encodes CASSESGLDRNTQYF.